Shown below are 18 T cell receptor beta chains from a single sample sequenced in a study of CD8+CD57+ T cells in acquired aplastic anemia. Sequencing was done on patients that had shown CD8+CD57+ cell expansion by flow cytometry. The study profiled TCR beta VDJ and CDR3 using genomic DNA as template. TCRdb re-analysed the reads in MiXCR, keeping a single row per CDR3 protein. Here the sample spans 200,000 to 250,000 distinct CDR3 sequences, 50% to 70% being singletons. Material: sorted CD4+, CD8+, or CD8+CD57+ T cells (not recorded which) from PBMCs. The receptors were sampled from a human donor with aplastic anemia.

The chain combines TRBV24-1 with TRBJ2-3; TRBD2 matches 12 bases. Germline V gene lookup returns CDR1 KGHDR and CDR2 SFDVKD. The CDR3 contains 15 residues. With V trimmed by 3 bases and J by 4 bases, 1 base remained unmatched. The CDR3 loop is CATSDGLAGPDTQYF. The CDR3 region has the DNA TGTGCCACCAGTGATGGACTAGCGGGGCCAGATACGCAGTATTTT.

This clonotype has a single count. The chain couples TRBV20-1 to TRBJ2-7, with TRBD1 identical over 10 bases. The CDR3 length is 12 residues. The V segment lost 6 bases and the J segment 7 bases; nucleotides outside the gene matches: 6. CDR1 is DFQATT, CDR2 SNEGSKA, per germline (reference sequence). The CDR3 region is CSAGTGVGEQYF. CDR3 nucleotide sequence: TGCAGTGCCGGGACAGGGGTCGGGGAGCAGTACTTC.

The V and J genes are TRBV5-4 and TRBJ2-3; 14 positions match TRBD2. The CDR3 consists of 13 residues. From germline, CDR1 is SGHNT and CDR2 YYREEE (reference sequence). After removal of 4 bases from V and 14 bases from J, the junction contained 6 bases not matched to a gene. The CDR3 bases are TGTGCCAGCAGCGAGACTAGCGGGGGGGCCTGGTATTTT. This gives the protein CASSETSGGAWYF.

The chain employs TRBV7-8 and TRBJ2-7, with 8 bases identical to TRBD1. V lost 3 bases and J lost 0; bases outside the gene matches: 4. CDR1 and CDR2 from the germline V gene are SGHVS and FQNEAQ. The CDR3 sequence is 15 residues long. This CDR3 is CASSLGDRSSYEQYF. The CDR3, as DNA: TGTGCCAGCAGCTTGGGGGACAGGAGCTCCTACGAGCAGTACTTC.

The chain links TRBV5-6 to TRBJ2-7, with D perhaps matching TRBD2 (5 bases). Germline CDR1 and CDR2: SGHDT and YYEEEE. The CDR3 consists of 13 residues. V shed 3 bases and J shed 12 bases, with 19 bases lying between them. Written as DNA, the CDR3 is TGTGCCAGCAGCTCGAAGATGGACTGGGATCGGTACTTC. The encoded protein is CASSSKMDWDRYF.

The chain combines TRBV20-1 with TRBJ1-6; D is ambiguous. CDR1 is DFQATT and CDR2 is SNEGSKA in the germline V gene (reference sequence). V was shortened by 0 bases and J by 18 bases, with 12 bases between the two germline ends. This CDR3 spans 11 amino acids. This chain's CDR3 is CSAREAATHHF. CDR3 nucleotide sequence: TGCAGTGCTAGAGAAGCCGCTACCCACCACTTT.

This clonotype was detected only a few times. A much larger clone is a single base away; this may be a read error. The V gene is TRBV7-9, the J gene TRBJ2-3; 12 nucleotides align to TRBD2. The trim removed 5 bases at V and 2 bases at J, leaving 2 bases unmatched. The germline gives CDR1 SEHNR, CDR2 FQNEAQ (reference sequence). CDR3 length: 15 amino acids. Here the CDR3 DNA reads TGTGCCAGCAGCACTAGCGGGGGGACCACAGATACGCAGTATTTT. The encoded protein is CASSTSGGTTDTQYF.

The chain carries TRBV20-1 and TRBJ2-2, with TRBD2 identical over 10 bases. V was clipped by 1 base and J by 7 bases; unmatched bases: 3. The CDR3 is 14 residues long. Germline values: CDR1 DFQATT, CDR2 SNEGSKA (reference sequence). The CDR3 bases are TGCAGTGCTAGAGGACTAGCGGGCTACGGGGAGCTGTTTTTT. Encoded protein: CSARGLAGYGELFF.

This clonotype was observed a single time. The chain is built from TRBV7-6 and TRBJ1-1; the D is unclear. Trimming left V 1 base short and J 3 bases short, with 6 bases between. Germline-derived CDR1 and CDR2 are SGHVS and FNYEAQ. The CDR3 consists of 13 residues. CDR3 DNA sequence: TGTGCCAGCAGCTTAGATAAGTACACTGAAGCTTTCTTT. Protein product: CASSLDKYTEAFF.

The chain has TRBV25-1 and TRBJ2-7, with TRBD2 matching 11 bases. V gave up 1 base and J gave up 4 bases; unmatched junction bases: 21. CDR3 length: 21 amino acids. Germline V lookup: CDR1 MGHDK, CDR2 SYGVNS. CDR3 sequence reads: CASSELCPLSTSGKVRYEQYF. The CDR3 coding sequence is TGTGCCAGCAGTGAATTATGCCCCCTCTCGACTAGCGGGAAAGTAAGGTACGAGCAGTACTTC.

This clonotype was seen only a few times. The chain's CDR3 is CAIRADRESTEAFF. The CDR3 coding sequence is TGTGCCATCCGAGCGGACAGGGAGAGCACTGAAGCTTTCTTT. The chain combines TRBV10-3 with TRBJ1-1; TRBD1 matches 8 bases. CDR1 and CDR2 (germline): ENHRY, SYGVKD. CDR3 length equals 14 residues. Trimming removed 8 bases from V and 4 bases from J; junction bases left unmatched: 9.

About this clonotype itself: One end of the junction fails to match germline, which may point to a read error. The chain recombines TRBV2 with TRBJ2-1; no reliable D call. Germline V gives CDR1 SNHLY, CDR2 FYNNEI. This CDR3 is built from 15 residues. The CDR3 here is CAGSRSLGQANEQFF. The CDR3 bases are TGTGCCGGCAGCCGATCCCTCGGGCAGGCAAATGAGCAGTTCTTC.

The chain couples TRBV7-9 to TRBJ1-1; D gene unclear. This CDR3 is 13 amino acids long. The germline V gene encodes CDR1 SEHNR and CDR2 FQNEAQ (reference sequence). Between the trimmed V and J ends, which lost 1 base and 7 bases, there was a span of 10 bases. DNA for the CDR3: TGTGCCAGCAGCTTAGGGTCGGTGGTTGAAGCTTTCTTT. Translated: CASSLGSVVEAFF.

In this sample, this clonotype turned up many times. The rearrangement links TRBV7-9 to TRBJ2-7; D possibly matches TRBD1 or TRBD2 (5 bases each). The V and J ends lost 5 bases and 5 bases respectively, with 16 bases between them. Germline values: CDR1 SEHNR, CDR2 FQNEAQ (reference sequence). The CDR3 totals 14 residues. The CDR3 loop reads CASSPQVGTNEQYF. Here the CDR3 DNA reads TGTGCCAGCAGCCCGCAGGTGGGGACCAACGAGCAGTACTTC.

This clonotype has just one count. The rearrangement joins TRBV9 to TRBJ2-7, with 10 nucleotides matching TRBD1. Germline lookup yields CDR1 SGDLS and CDR2 YYNGEE. The CDR3 extends over 15 amino acids. J lost 2 bases, V lost 4 bases, and 6 bases had no gene match. For the CDR3, the DNA is TGTGCCAGCAGCCCAACCGGGACAGGGGCCTACGAGCAGTACTTC. Translating gives CASSPTGTGAYEQYF.

The chain couples TRBV7-3 to TRBJ2-7; tentatively, D is TRBD1 (6 bases). The length of the CDR3 is 16 residues. With 5 bases removed from V and 1 base from J, the gap between germline ends came to 18 bases. CDR1 and CDR2 from the germline V gene are SGHTA and FQGTGA. Here the CDR3 reads CASSAIRGPGSYEQYF. The DNA of the CDR3 is TGTGCCAGCAGCGCAATCAGGGGCCCGGGATCCTACGAGCAGTACTTC.

The V and J genes are TRBV5-1 and TRBJ1-4, with 8 bases fitting TRBD1. Germline CDR1 is SGHRS and CDR2 is YFSETQ. The CDR3 is made up of 15 amino acids. Trimming removed 0 bases from V and 8 bases from J; junction bases left unmatched: 6. This chain's CDR3 is CASSLGDRKDEKLFF. As DNA, the CDR3 is TGCGCCAGCAGCTTGGGGGACAGGAAGGACGAAAAACTGTTTTTT.

This clonotype appeared a few times. The rearrangement uses TRBV6-6 and TRBJ1-6; D unclear. In germline, CDR1 is MNHNY, CDR2 SVGAGI (reference sequence). V lost 6 bases, J lost 8 bases, and 17 bases lay in between. The CDR3 spans 15 residues. CDR3 in DNA: TGTGCCAGCAGCGTAGAGGGCGGTAGAGATTCACCCCTCCACTTT. This sequence encodes CASSVEGGRDSPLHF.